Given below is one TCR beta chain in context. Its antigen remains unknown. This entry is derived from a study of monozygotic twins with inflammatory bowel disease. Per individual sample, eight separate reactions were used to make cDNA. TCRdb reprocessed the 5' RACE reads, keeping one entry per CDR3 protein, no DNA. This table lists approximately 330,000 distinct CDR3 sequences. General study points: Whereas healthy co-twins had higher TCRbeta diversity (inverse Simpson), IBD patients had lower diversity. IBD patients shared fewer clonotypes with other individuals than healthy twins, especially patients with disease activity signs.

Germline V gene sequence: CDR1 MNHEY, CDR2 SVGEGT. CDR3 length: 17 amino acids. The clonotype originates from a human donor with ulcerative colitis or Crohn's disease, or a healthy co-twin of an affected twin (not recorded which). The sample taken for sequencing was blood. This chain joins TRBV6-2 or TRBV6-3 and TRBJ2-2. CDR3 loop: CASSYLSSPVNTGELFF.